This T cell receptor (beta chain) originates from a study of cytomegalovirus exposure and HLA in healthy donors. In germline, CDR1 is SGHRS, CDR2 YFSETQ. V was trimmed by 0 bases and J by 2 bases, leaving 12 bases between them. CDR3 size: 15 residues. The PCR contained 60 Vbeta and 13 Jbeta primers. Profiled with immunoSEQ multiplex PCR; TCRdb holds only in-frame clones, not every one. The sample consists of approximately 160,000 clones, 75% to 85% of them appearing once. A note on this clone: Other DNA sequences in this specimen translate into the identical CDR3.

Sample: PBMCs. The clonotype originates from a female donor in good health and CMV-seronegative. This chain links TRBV5-1 with TRBJ2-7; D uncertain. CDR3 region: CASSLGVAGTYEQYF. DNA of the CDR3: TGCGCCAGCAGCTTGGGGGTCGCAGGCACCTACGAGCAGTACTTC. Drawing the rest from reference TRBV5-1 and TRBJ2-7, the complete variable domain is KAGVTQTPRYLIKTRGQQVTLSCSPISGHRSVSWYQQTPGQGLQFLFEYFSETQRNKGNFPGRFSGRQFSNSRSEMNVSTLELGDSALYLCASSLGVAGTYEQYFGPGTRLTVT.